The 32 T cell receptor beta chains below come from one sample, sequenced in a study of T cells after yellow fever vaccination. TCRdb re-called the 5' RACE reads with MiXCR, one entry per CDR3 protein. The data hold about 250,000 distinct CDR3 sequences, with around 3.5% observed a single time. The sample consisted of PBMCs, taken 15 days after the yellow fever booster vaccination. These receptors originate from a man aged 18 to 30 who received the YFV17D yellow fever vaccine.

Many counts were recorded for this clonotype. One end of the junction does not line up with germline, which may come from a read error. The V call is TRBV7-7, the J call TRBJ2-3; the D call may be TRBD1 or TRBD2 (5 bases each). Germline lookup yields CDR1 SSHAT and CDR2 FNYEAQ (reference sequence). CDR3 length: 15 amino acids. The CDR3 loop is CASSLTGDPTDTQYF. CDR3 sequence (DNA): TGTGCTAGCAGCTTGACCGGGGACCCCACAGATACGCAGTATTTT.

The V and J genes are TRBV2 and TRBJ2-1, with 10 bases that match TRBD2. Germline values: CDR1 SNHLY, CDR2 FYNNEI. CDR3 size: 16 residues. Trimming at V came to 3 bases and at J to 3 bases, leaving 5 bases not matched to a gene. CDR3 DNA: TGTGCCAGCAGTGATGCTAGCGGGGGACACTACAATGAGCAGTTCTTC. This codes for CASSDASGGHYNEQFF.

This clonotype was observed at least ten times. This chain joins TRBV5-1 and TRBJ1-5; 9 nucleotides align to TRBD1. Per germline, CDR1 SGHRS and CDR2 YFSETQ. The CDR3 consists of 15 residues. After removal of 3 bases from V and 6 bases from J, the junction contained 7 bases not matched to a gene. CDR3 DNA sequence: TGCGCCAGCAGCTGGACAGGGGAAATCACTCAGCCCCAGCATTTT. This encodes CASSWTGEITQPQHF.

This clonotype appeared many times. V is TRBV27 and J is TRBJ1-4; D gene ambiguous. The CDR3 totals 16 residues. Between the trimmed V and J ends, which lost 5 bases and 8 bases, there was a span of 21 bases. The V gene's germline CDR1 is MNHEY and CDR2 SMNVEV (reference sequence). The CDR3 DNA reads TGTGCCAGCAGTCCGCACGTTGACACGCTGGCGGAAAAACTGTTTTTT. This sequence encodes CASSPHVDTLAEKLFF.

This clonotype was observed many times. The gene calls are TRBV24-1 and TRBJ2-1; possible D gene TRBD1, 6 bases. This CDR3 is built from 14 residues. CDR1 KGHDR and CDR2 SFDVKD come from the germline V gene. V lost 3 bases and J lost 12, with 17 bases in between. CDR3 residues: CATSDAPRGTRQFF. DNA of the CDR3: TGTGCCACCAGTGATGCCCCCCGAGGGACAAGGCAGTTCTTC.

This clonotype was recorded many times. The chain couples TRBV6-5 to TRBJ2-1; 11 bases align to TRBD2. V gave up 6 bases and J gave up 5 bases; unmatched junction bases: 6. The CDR3 loop spans 15 amino acids. Germline CDR1 and CDR2: MNHEY and SVGAGI. CDR3: CASRPTSGSHNEQFF. The CDR3 DNA follows: TGTGCCAGCAGACCCACTAGCGGGAGCCACAATGAGCAGTTCTTC.

This clonotype appeared many times. This rearrangement joins TRBV5-1 to TRBJ2-1, with D possibly being TRBD1 (5 bases). Germline assignment: CDR1 SGHRS and CDR2 YFSETQ. V lost 5 bases and J lost 0, with 9 bases in between. The CDR3 contains 14 residues. The CDR3 DNA sequence: TGCGCCAGCAGACAGGACACCTCCTACAATGAGCAGTTCTTC. Translating gives CASRQDTSYNEQFF.

This clonotype was counted ten times or more. V usage is TRBV5-4 and J usage is TRBJ2-2; 12 nucleotides align to TRBD1. The CDR3 is 17 residues long. The trim removed 0 bases at V and 6 bases at J, leaving 6 bases unmatched. Germline V gene lookup returns CDR1 SGHNT and CDR2 YYREEE (reference sequence). CDR3 amino acids: CASSLAGTGGAAGELFF. The DNA of the CDR3 is TGTGCCAGCAGCTTGGCAGGGACAGGGGGCGCGGCCGGGGAGCTGTTTTTT. Complete variable domain (other parts from reference TRBV5-4 and TRBJ2-2): ETGVTQSPTHLIKTRGQQVTLRCSSQSGHNTVSWYQQALGQGPQFIFQYYREEENGRGNFPPRFSGLQFPNYSSELNVNALELDDSALYLCASSLAGTGGAAGELFFGEGSRLTVL.

The genes are TRBV7-2 and TRBJ1-6; weak D call: TRBD1 (5 bases). V shed 3 bases and J shed 8 bases, with 11 bases lying between them. The CDR3 is 14 amino acids. Germline assignment: CDR1 SGHTA and CDR2 FQGNSA. The CDR3 loop is CASSFQGLDSPLHF. DNA for the CDR3: TGTGCCAGCAGCTTTCAGGGCTTGGATTCACCCCTCCACTTT.

This clonotype was seen many times. V is TRBV7-3 and J is TRBJ2-1; 13 bases align to TRBD2. J gave up 6 bases and V 6 bases, and 5 bases lay outside the gene matches. The length of the CDR3 is 15 residues. The germline gives CDR1 SGHTA, CDR2 FQGTGA. The CDR3 DNA follows: TGTGCCAGCAGGCGTACTAGCGGGGGGGCCAATGAGCAGTTCTTC. Encoded protein: CASRRTSGGANEQFF.

This clonotype was counted at least ten times. The gene calls are TRBV4-2 and TRBJ2-1; 8 nucleotides match TRBD1. Trimming took 3 bases from V and 7 from J; bases not matched to a gene: 8. Germline V gene lookup returns CDR1 LGHNA and CDR2 YNFKEQ. CDR3 size: 15 residues. The CDR3 coding sequence is TGTGCCAGCAGCCAGGGGGAAGACAGGGGTAATGAGCAGTTCTTC. It is translated as CASSQGEDRGNEQFF.

This clonotype occurred many times. The chain couples TRBV10-1 to TRBJ2-1, with 8 bases identical to TRBD2. The ends lost 0 bases at V and 4 bases at J; junction bases unmatched: 2. CDR3 length: 15 amino acids. Germline-derived CDR1 and CDR2 are WNHNN and SYGVQD (reference sequence). The CDR3 sequence is CASSESAGGYNEQFF. In DNA form, the CDR3 reads TGCGCCAGCAGTGAGTCGGCGGGGGGATACAATGAGCAGTTCTTC.

This clonotype was found many times. The chain employs TRBV29-1 and TRBJ1-2, with a weak D call TRBD1 (5 bases). The V and J ends lost 6 bases and 6 bases respectively, with 14 bases between them. CDR1 and CDR2 from the germline V gene are SQVTM and ANQGSEA. This CDR3 has 12 residues. The CDR3 DNA follows: TGCAGCGTCCGAGACAGCTTTCATGGCTACACCTTC. Translated, it gives CSVRDSFHGYTF.

In its sample, this clonotype was seen many times. The chain employs TRBV3-1 and TRBJ2-5; D possibly uses TRBD1 or TRBD2 (5 bases each). Trimming shortened V by 2 bases and J by 4 bases, and 8 bases separated the two germline ends. In germline, CDR1 is LGHDT, CDR2 YNNKEL (reference sequence). The CDR3 consists of 13 residues. The CDR3 nucleotides read TGTGCCAGCAGCCAACCAGGGAGAGAGACCCAGTACTTC. This codes for CASSQPGRETQYF.

This chain uses TRBV5-1 with TRBJ2-6, with D unclear. This CDR3 contains 15 residues. Trimming left V 2 bases short and J 0 bases short, with 6 bases between. CDR1 is SGHRS and CDR2 is YFSETQ in the germline V gene. CDR3 sequence: CASSFLLSGANVLTF. The CDR3 coding sequence is TGCGCCAGCAGCTTCCTACTCTCTGGGGCCAACGTCCTGACTTTC.

Many counts were recorded for this clonotype. The CDR3 nucleotides are TGTGCCAGCAGCTTAACCCGCCACCGGGCCAACAACTATGGCTACACCTTC. It codes for CASSLTRHRANNYGYTF. V and J are TRBV7-9 and TRBJ1-2; D uncertain. V lost 2 bases to trimming and J lost 2 bases, with 18 bases between them. Looked up from germline, CDR1 is SEHNR and CDR2 is FQNEAQ (reference sequence). The CDR3 runs 17 residues.

This clonotype has at least ten counts. The chain carries TRBV19 and TRBJ1-5; 7 bases align to TRBD1. Germline loops: CDR1 LNHDA, CDR2 SQIVND (reference sequence). This CDR3 contains 15 residues. The V and J ends lost 4 bases and 5 bases, in that order; junction bases with no gene match: 8. CDR3 sequence reads: CASSKLARGDQPQHF. The CDR3 coding sequence is TGTGCCAGTAGTAAGCTAGCCAGGGGGGATCAGCCCCAGCATTTT.

This clonotype was recorded many times. J is TRBJ2-3 and V is TRBV20-1; D gene unclear. The CDR3 extends over 12 amino acids. Germline values: CDR1 DFQATT, CDR2 SNEGSKA (reference sequence). V dropped 3 bases and J dropped 5 bases, with 9 bases sitting between them. CDR3 DNA: TGCAGTGCTAGGGCCAAGGGAGATACGCAGTATTTT. Encoded protein: CSARAKGDTQYF.

This clonotype was seen repeatedly, ten times or more. V and J are TRBV5-1 and TRBJ2-3; possibly TRBD1 for D (6 bases). The V and J ends lost 3 bases and 6 bases respectively, with 17 bases between them. This CDR3 is 15 amino acids long. CDR1 and CDR2 (germline): SGHRS, YFSETQ. CDR3 in DNA: TGCGCCAGCAGCTCGGGACACCCCGGATCGGATACGCAGTATTTT. Translation: CASSSGHPGSDTQYF.

This clonotype was seen many times. This sequence joins TRBV20-1 and TRBJ2-7; D may be TRBD1 (6 bases). V shed 3 bases and J shed 5 bases, with 8 bases lying between them. This CDR3 has 11 amino acids. In germline, CDR1 is DFQATT, CDR2 SNEGSKA (reference sequence). The CDR3 reads CSASQGNEQYV. The CDR3 coding sequence is TGCAGTGCTAGCCAGGGGAACGAGCAGTACGTC.

This clonotype was counted ten times or more. The chain links TRBV3-1 to TRBJ2-7; D unclear. Germline CDR1 LGHDT, CDR2 YNNKEL (reference sequence). The V end was cut by 0 bases, the J end by 3 bases, with 12 bases between. The CDR3 consists of 15 residues. The DNA for the CDR3 is TGTGCCAGCAGCCAAGATCGGGTGCGGCTCTACGAGCAGTACTTC. Encoded protein: CASSQDRVRLYEQYF.

This clonotype was found many times. The genes are TRBV27 and TRBJ1-2; 7 nucleotides align to TRBD1. The CDR3 contains 16 residues. V was pared by 0 bases and J by 5 bases, with 9 bases of the junction left unmatched. The germline V gene has CDR1 MNHEY and CDR2 SMNVEV (reference sequence). The CDR3 spells CASSLSRTGDLYGYTF. In DNA form, the CDR3 reads TGTGCCAGCAGTTTATCGCGGACAGGAGACTTATATGGCTACACCTTC.

This clonotype was detected many times. The chain combines TRBV7-2 with TRBJ2-1, with D maybe TRBD2 (5 bases). The CDR3 extends over 15 amino acids. Trimming shortened V by 3 bases and J by 1 base, and 10 bases separated the two germline ends. Germline V gene sequence: CDR1 SGHTA, CDR2 FQGNSA. Here the CDR3 reads CASSFYPGSYNEQFF. The CDR3 DNA is TGTGCCAGCAGCTTTTATCCGGGATCCTACAATGAGCAGTTCTTC.

This clonotype was picked up many times. This chain joins TRBV7-9 and TRBJ2-1, with a tentative D call TRBD2 (6 bases). The CDR3 runs to 16 residues. CDR1 is SEHNR, CDR2 FQNEAQ, per germline (reference sequence). Trimming left V 5 bases short and J 1 base short, with 15 bases between. The CDR3 DNA is TGTGCCAGCAGCCCGACGGGGAGGAGGTCCTACAATGAGCAGTTCTTC. This sequence encodes CASSPTGRRSYNEQFF.

This clonotype showed up many times. The chain links TRBV12-3 or TRBV12-4 to TRBJ1-1; D unclear. Trimming left V 3 bases short and J 5 bases short, with 16 bases between. The CDR3 contains 15 residues. The CDR3 region has the DNA TGTGCCAGCAGTTTGATCGAGGTACTTGGGACTGAAGCTTTCTTT. It specifies CASSLIEVLGTEAFF.

This clonotype appeared many times. V and J are TRBV5-1 and TRBJ2-6; maybe TRBD1 (5 bases). Trimming took 4 bases from V and 0 from J, leaving 11 bases between them. The CDR3 has 16 residues. Germline V lookup: CDR1 SGHRS, CDR2 YFSETQ. The CDR3 sequence is CASSRDRSSGANVLTF. CDR3 bases: TGCGCCAGCAGCCGAGACAGATCCTCTGGGGCCAACGTCCTGACTTTC.

This clonotype was recorded at least ten times. The J gene is TRBJ1-1, the V gene TRBV20-1; 8 bases are shared with TRBD1. Germline CDR1 is DFQATT and CDR2 is SNEGSKA (reference sequence). This CDR3 region has 12 residues. Losses at the gene ends were 8 bases for V and 2 bases for J; bases not matched to a gene: 4. The CDR3 sequence: CSTDRANTEAFF. CDR3 nucleotide sequence: TGCAGTACGGACAGGGCAAACACTGAAGCTTTCTTT.

This clonotype was seen at least ten times. The chain combines TRBV2 with TRBJ2-3; a possible D gene is TRBD1 (6 bases). V was clipped by 6 bases and J by 1 base, with 11 bases between them. This CDR3 region has 14 residues. Germline assignment: CDR1 SNHLY and CDR2 FYNNEI. The CDR3 DNA reads as TGTGCCAGCAGGGACAGCGAGGGCACAGATACGCAGTATTTT. This encodes CASRDSEGTDTQYF.

In this sample, this clonotype turned up many times. The chain employs TRBV2 and TRBJ2-1, with 8 bases lining up with TRBD1. Germline loops: CDR1 SNHLY, CDR2 FYNNEI. The ends lost 6 bases at V and 7 bases at J; junction bases unmatched: 14. The CDR3 runs 16 residues. The CDR3 protein is CASSVFRQGSRNEQFF. DNA for the CDR3: TGTGCCAGCAGCGTATTTCGACAGGGGTCTCGGAATGAGCAGTTCTTC.

This clonotype was seen at least ten times. The rearrangement uses TRBV15 and TRBJ2-3, with a tentative D call TRBD2 (6 bases). The V gene's germline CDR1 is LNHNV and CDR2 YYDKDF (reference sequence). This CDR3 region has 14 residues. V gave up 0 bases and J gave up 5 bases, with 9 bases separating them. The CDR3 DNA reads TGTGCCACCAGCAGAGACGGAGGGATAGATACGCAGTATTTT. Translation gives CATSRDGGIDTQYF.

This clonotype was seen ten or more times. The chain joins TRBV7-2 to TRBJ1-4; the D gene is possibly TRBD1 (5 bases). Between the trimmed V and J ends, which lost 2 bases and 6 bases, there was a span of 7 bases. The CDR3 covers 13 residues. Germline V gene sequence: CDR1 SGHTA, CDR2 FQGNSA. In DNA, the CDR3 is TGTGCCAGCAGCTTATCAGGGTATGAAAAACTGTTTTTT. It specifies CASSLSGYEKLFF.

This clonotype was counted many times. The V call is TRBV20-1, the J call TRBJ1-2; D not resolved. Germline V gene lookup returns CDR1 DFQATT and CDR2 SNEGSKA (reference sequence). This CDR3 region has 13 residues. V was trimmed by 5 bases and J by 9 bases, leaving 19 bases between them. Written as DNA, the CDR3 is TGCAGTGCTCCCACCGGAATATGGGGTAGCTACACCTTC. Protein product: CSAPTGIWGSYTF.